The 11 T cell receptor beta chains given below trace back to one sample, sequenced in a study of CD8 T cells in Susac syndrome (dated by TCRdb to between 2018 and 2021). Library preparation used the immunoSEQ multiplex PCR assay. RNA was extracted using the RNeasy kit, and roughly 0.5 to 1 ug of the RNA was reverse transcribed with random hexamers. TCRdb reworked the public reads: Q25 trimming with fastp, MiXCR clone assembly, productive beta chains retained. When rows share a CDR3 protein, they turn into one entry using the most common DNA and genes. For this sample there are over 70,000 distinct CDR3 sequences; approximately 96% appear just once. The top ten constitute approximately 0.57% of the sample. Sequencing was carried out using CD8+ T cells from PBMCs. The receptors come from a human donor with Susac syndrome.

CDR3 sequence reads: CASRDKSTDTQYF. CDR3 nucleotides: TGTGCCAGCAGAGATAAAAGCACAGATACGCAGTATTTT. The chain has TRBV5-4 and TRBJ2-3; D not resolved. Germline V gives CDR1 SGHNT, CDR2 YYREEE (reference sequence). V was clipped by 5 bases and J by 0 bases, with 7 bases between them. The CDR3 consists of 13 residues.

The chain carries TRBV4-3 and TRBJ2-5, with unresolved D. CDR1 is LGHNA, CDR2 YSLEER, per germline. The CDR3 length is 13 residues. Trimming took 1 base from V and 5 from J, leaving 8 bases between them. CDR3 region: CASSQAQLETQYF. The CDR3 DNA reads TGCGCCAGCAGCCAAGCCCAGTTGGAGACCCAGTACTTC.

The chain links TRBV10-3 to TRBJ2-5, with 8 bases identical to TRBD1. J gave up 2 bases and V 10 bases, and 6 bases lay outside the gene matches. This CDR3 contains 13 residues. From germline, CDR1 is ENHRY and CDR2 SYGVKD. The CDR3 spells CATRGQVQETQYF. The CDR3 region has the DNA TGTGCCACCCGGGGACAGGTTCAAGAGACCCAGTACTTC.

The V call is TRBV7-9, the J call TRBJ2-3; TRBD1 aligns across 8 bases. Germline V gives CDR1 SEHNR, CDR2 FQNEAQ (reference sequence). The length of the CDR3 is 17 residues. V lost 1 base, J lost 1 base, and 7 bases stayed unmatched. The CDR3 coding sequence is TGTGCCAGCAGCTTAGGTCCCGGACAGGGCGGCACAGATACGCAGTATTTT. Amino acid sequence: CASSLGPGQGGTDTQYF.

The rearrangement joins TRBV4-3 to TRBJ1-2, with 8 bases aligning to TRBD1. CDR3 length equals 17 residues. V was pared by 0 bases and J by 4 bases, with 10 bases of the junction left unmatched. The V gene's germline CDR1 is LGHNA and CDR2 YSLEER. DNA for the CDR3: TGCGCCAGCAGCCAAGAAGGGCTGGCAGGGGGCTCCTATGGCTACACCTTC. Translating gives CASSQEGLAGGSYGYTF.

V gene TRBV3-1 combines with J gene TRBJ2-1, with 11 bases fitting TRBD2. The V gene end was trimmed by 2 bases and the J gene end by 8 bases; junction bases not matched to a gene: 11. The germline gives CDR1 LGHDT, CDR2 YNNKEL (reference sequence). The length of the CDR3 is 17 residues. Here the CDR3 DNA reads TGTGCCAGCAGCCAATACTTAGCGGGGGGGCCTCCCGATGAGCAGTTCTTC. This codes for CASSQYLAGGPPDEQFF.

This clonotype has more than one count but fewer than ten. The V call is TRBV6-6, the J call TRBJ1-1; maybe TRBD1 (6 bases). The CDR3 has 14 amino acids. V gave up 0 bases and J gave up 1 base, with 6 bases separating them. Germline loops: CDR1 MNHNY, CDR2 SVGAGI (reference sequence). This CDR3 reads CASSYSTGNTEAFF. Written as DNA, the CDR3 is TGTGCCAGCAGTTACTCGACAGGGAACACTGAAGCTTTCTTT.

A remark on this clonotype: One end of the junction varies from germline; a read error may be responsible. The V call is TRBV6-2 or TRBV6-3, the J call TRBJ2-5; D is unclear. Germline V lookup: CDR1 MNHEY, CDR2 SVGEGT. This CDR3 is 13 amino acids long. For the CDR3, the DNA is TGTGCCAGCGGTTACACGTACCAAGAGACCCAGTACTTC. It codes for CASGYTYQETQYF.

The sample holds a few counts of this clonotype. This chain uses TRBV12-3 or TRBV12-4 with TRBJ1-2; the D is unclear. This CDR3 contains 13 residues. With 3 bases removed from V and 6 bases from J, the gap between germline ends came to 11 bases. CDR3 coding DNA: TGTGCCAGCAGTTTTGGACGGGAAGATGGCTACACCTTC. It codes for CASSFGREDGYTF.

The chain is built from TRBV5-1 and TRBJ2-5; tentative D call: TRBD2 (5 bases). Germline V lookup: CDR1 SGHRS, CDR2 YFSETQ. Trimming took 0 bases from V and 5 from J, leaving 14 bases between them. This CDR3 comprises 15 residues. CDR3 DNA sequence: TGCGCCAGCAGCTTGGTTGGGGAGAGGGAGGAGACCCAGTACTTC. This sequence encodes CASSLVGEREETQYF.

The V call is TRBV29-1, the J call TRBJ1-2, with D perhaps TRBD1 (5 bases). Germline V CDR1 and CDR2: SQVTM, ANQGSEA. CDR3 size: 13 residues. The ends were cut back, 5 bases at V and 10 bases at J, with 20 bases in the middle. CDR3 sequence: CSVLPQGPGPYTF. CDR3 nucleotide sequence: TGCAGCGTTCTACCTCAGGGTCCGGGTCCCTACACCTTC.